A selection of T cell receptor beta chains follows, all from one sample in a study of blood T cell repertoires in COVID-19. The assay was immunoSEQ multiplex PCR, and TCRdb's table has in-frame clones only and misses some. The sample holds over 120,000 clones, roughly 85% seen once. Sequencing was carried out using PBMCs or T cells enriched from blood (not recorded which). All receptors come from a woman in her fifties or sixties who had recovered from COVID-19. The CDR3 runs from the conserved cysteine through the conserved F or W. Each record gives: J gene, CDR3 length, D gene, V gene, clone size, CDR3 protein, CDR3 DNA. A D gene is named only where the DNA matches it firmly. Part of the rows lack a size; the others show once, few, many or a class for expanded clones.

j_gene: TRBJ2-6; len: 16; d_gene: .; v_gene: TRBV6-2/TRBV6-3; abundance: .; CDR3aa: CASSYPGGSGANVLTF; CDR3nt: TGTGCCAGCAGTTACCCCGGCGGCTCTGGGGCCAACGTCCTGACTTTC
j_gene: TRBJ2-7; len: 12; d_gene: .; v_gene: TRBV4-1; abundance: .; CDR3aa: CASQDSSYEQYF; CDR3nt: TGCGCCAGCCAGGACAGCTCCTACGAGCAGTACTTC
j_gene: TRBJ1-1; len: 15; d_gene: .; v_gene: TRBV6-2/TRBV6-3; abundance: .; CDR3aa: CASSYAKGLDTEAFF; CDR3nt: TGTGCCAGCAGTTACGCAAAAGGTCTAGACACTGAAGCTTTCTTT
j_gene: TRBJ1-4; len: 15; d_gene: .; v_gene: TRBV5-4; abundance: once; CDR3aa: CASSLLGQGQEKLFF; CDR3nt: TGTGCCAGCAGCCTGCTGGGCCAGGGTCAAGAAAAACTGTTTTTT
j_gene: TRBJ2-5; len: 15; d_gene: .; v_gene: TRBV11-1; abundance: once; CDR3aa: CASSPSRGNQETQYF; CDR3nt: TGTGCCAGCAGCCCCTCGAGAGGAAACCAAGAGACCCAGTACTTC
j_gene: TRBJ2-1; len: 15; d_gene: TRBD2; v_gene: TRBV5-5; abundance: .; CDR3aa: CASSLGLAGVDEQFF; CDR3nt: TGTGCCAGCAGCTTGGGACTAGCGGGAGTGGATGAGCAGTTCTTC
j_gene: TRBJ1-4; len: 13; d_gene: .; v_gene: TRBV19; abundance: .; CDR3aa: CASSGYRNEKLFF; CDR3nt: TGTGCCAGTAGTGGGTACAGGAATGAAAAACTGTTTTTT
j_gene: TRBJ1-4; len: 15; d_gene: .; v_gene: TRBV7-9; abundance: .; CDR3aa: CASSSSGATNEKLFF; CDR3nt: TGTGCCAGCAGCTCCTCCGGGGCAACTAATGAAAAACTGTTTTTT
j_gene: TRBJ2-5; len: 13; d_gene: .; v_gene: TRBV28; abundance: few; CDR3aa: CASSFPSMETQYF; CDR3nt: TGTGCCAGCAGTTTCCCTAGCATGGAGACCCAGTACTTC
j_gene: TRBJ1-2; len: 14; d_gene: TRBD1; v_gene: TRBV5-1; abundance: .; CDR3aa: CASSGGQANYGYTF; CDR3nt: TGCGCCAGCAGCGGTGGACAGGCTAACTATGGCTACACCTTC
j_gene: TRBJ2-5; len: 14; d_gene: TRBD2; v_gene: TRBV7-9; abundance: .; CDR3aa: CASSSLAGWETQYF; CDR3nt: TGTGCCAGCAGCTCCTTAGCGGGATGGGAGACCCAGTACTTC
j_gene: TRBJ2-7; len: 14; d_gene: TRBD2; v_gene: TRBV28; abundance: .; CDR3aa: CASWGEGLRYEQYF; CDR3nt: TGTGCCAGCTGGGGGGAGGGCCTAAGGTACGAGCAGTACTTC
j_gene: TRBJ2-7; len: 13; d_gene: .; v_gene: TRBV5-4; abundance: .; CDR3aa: CASSPGSGYEQYF; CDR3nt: TGTGCCAGCAGCCCAGGTTCAGGCTACGAGCAGTACTTC
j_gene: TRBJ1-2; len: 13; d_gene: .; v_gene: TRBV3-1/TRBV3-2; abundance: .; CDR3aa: CASSHTEDYGYTF; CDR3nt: TGTGCCAGCAGCCACACGGAGGACTATGGCTACACCTTC
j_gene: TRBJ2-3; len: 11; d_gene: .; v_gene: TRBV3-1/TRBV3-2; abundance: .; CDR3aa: CASSLSDTQYF; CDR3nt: TGTGCCAGCAGTCTCTCGGATACGCAGTATTTT
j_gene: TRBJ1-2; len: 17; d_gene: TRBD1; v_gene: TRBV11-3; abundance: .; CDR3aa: CASSLAPGQEANYGYTF; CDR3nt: TGTGCCAGCAGCTTAGCCCCCGGACAGGAAGCTAACTATGGCTACACCTTC
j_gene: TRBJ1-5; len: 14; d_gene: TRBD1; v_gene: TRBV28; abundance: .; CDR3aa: CATLPGQVAQPQHF; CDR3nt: TGTGCCACCCTTCCGGGACAGGTGGCCCAGCCCCAGCATTTT
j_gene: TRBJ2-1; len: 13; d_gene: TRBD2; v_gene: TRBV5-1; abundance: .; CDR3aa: CASGTSGNPEQFF; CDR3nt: TGCGCCAGCGGGACTAGCGGGAACCCTGAGCAGTTCTTC
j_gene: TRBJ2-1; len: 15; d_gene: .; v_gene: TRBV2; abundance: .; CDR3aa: CASRGLQTPYNEQFF; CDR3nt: TGTGCCAGCAGAGGACTCCAAACCCCATACAATGAGCAGTTCTTC
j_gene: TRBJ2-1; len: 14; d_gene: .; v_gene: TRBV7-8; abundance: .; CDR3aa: CASSAGGRYNEQFF; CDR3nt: TGTGCCAGCAGCGCCGGAGGACGCTACAATGAGCAGTTCTTC
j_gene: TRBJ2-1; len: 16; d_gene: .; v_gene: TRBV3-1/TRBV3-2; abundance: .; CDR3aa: CASSLLSGALGNEQFF; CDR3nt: TGTGCCAGCAGCCTTCTAAGCGGCGCCCTTGGGAATGAGCAGTTCTTC
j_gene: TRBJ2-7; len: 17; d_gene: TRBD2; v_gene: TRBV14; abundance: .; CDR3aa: CASSQDIWGTSGYEQYF; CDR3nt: TGTGCCAGCAGCCAAGATATATGGGGGACTAGCGGCTACGAGCAGTACTTC
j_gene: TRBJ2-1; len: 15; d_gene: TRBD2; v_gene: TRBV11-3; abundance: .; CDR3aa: CASSPRTSGSDEQFF; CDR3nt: TGTGCCAGCAGCCCCCGGACTAGCGGGAGTGATGAGCAGTTCTTC
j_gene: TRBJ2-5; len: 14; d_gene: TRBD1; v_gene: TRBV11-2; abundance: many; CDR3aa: CASSQGQGKETQYF; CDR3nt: TGTGCCAGCAGCCAGGGACAGGGTAAAGAGACCCAGTACTTC
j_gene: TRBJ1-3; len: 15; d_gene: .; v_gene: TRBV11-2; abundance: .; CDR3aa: CASRSPGRSGNTIYF; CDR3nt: TGTGCCAGCAGAAGCCCGGGTCGCTCTGGAAACACCATATATTTT
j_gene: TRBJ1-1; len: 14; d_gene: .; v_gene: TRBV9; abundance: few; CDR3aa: CASSVGVTGTEAFF; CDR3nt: TGTGCCAGCAGCGTAGGAGTTACGGGCACTGAAGCTTTCTTT
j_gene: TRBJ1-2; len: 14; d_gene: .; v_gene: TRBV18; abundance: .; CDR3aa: CASSPEAGANGYTF; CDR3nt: TGTGCCAGCTCACCAGAGGCAGGGGCAAATGGCTACACCTTC
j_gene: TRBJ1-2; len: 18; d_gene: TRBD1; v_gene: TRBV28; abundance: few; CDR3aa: CASSPRLRDRVGDYGYTF; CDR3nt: TGTGCCAGCAGTCCCCGCCTCCGAGACAGGGTTGGTGACTATGGCTACACCTTC
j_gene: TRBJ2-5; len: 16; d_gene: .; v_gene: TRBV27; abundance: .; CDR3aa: CASSLLGGGIRETQYF; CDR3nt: TGTGCCAGCAGTTTACTAGGGGGGGGAATAAGAGAGACCCAGTACTTC
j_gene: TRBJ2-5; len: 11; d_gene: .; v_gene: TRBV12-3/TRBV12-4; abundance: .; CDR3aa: CASSLEGTQYF; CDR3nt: TGTGCCAGCAGTCTTGAGGGCACCCAGTACTTC
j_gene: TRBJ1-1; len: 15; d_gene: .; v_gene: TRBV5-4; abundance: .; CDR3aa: CASRGFDREGTEAFF; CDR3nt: TGTGCCAGCCGTGGATTCGATAGGGAGGGCACTGAAGCTTTCTTT
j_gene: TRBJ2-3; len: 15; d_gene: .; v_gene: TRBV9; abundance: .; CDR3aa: CASSSRPVSGDTQYF; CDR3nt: TGTGCCAGCAGCTCCCGACCCGTCTCCGGGGATACGCAGTATTTT
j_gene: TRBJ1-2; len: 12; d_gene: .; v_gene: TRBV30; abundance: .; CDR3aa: CAWSTTGLGYTF; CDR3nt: TGTGCCTGGAGTACTACAGGGCTCGGCTACACCTTC
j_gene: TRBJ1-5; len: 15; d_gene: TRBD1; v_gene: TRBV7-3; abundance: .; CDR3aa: CASSSYGQGNQPQHF; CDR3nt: TGTGCCAGCAGCTCCTACGGACAGGGGAATCAGCCCCAGCATTTT
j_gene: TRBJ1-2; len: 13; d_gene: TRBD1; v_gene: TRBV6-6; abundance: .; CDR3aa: CASEGQGAGGYTF; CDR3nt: TGTGCCAGCGAGGGACAGGGGGCCGGTGGCTACACCTTC
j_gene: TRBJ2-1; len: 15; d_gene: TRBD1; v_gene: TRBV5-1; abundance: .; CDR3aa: CASSGDSGLYNEQFF; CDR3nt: TGCGCCAGCAGCGGGGACAGTGGCCTCTACAATGAGCAGTTCTTC